These 12 T cell receptor beta chains originate from one sample sequenced in a study of PD-1 blockade in classical Hodgkin lymphoma. As for time point: cycle 4 day 1 (C4D1), after less than seven weeks of nivolumab. Brentuximab vedotin exposure varied, and every patient relapsed after autologous stem cell transplantation. This table comes from immunoSEQ multiplex PCR, and its TCRdb copy is limited to in-frame clones, with some not included. Of roughly 100,000 clones in the sample, just over 90% were seen once. The sequenced sample was peripheral blood mononuclear cells (PBMCs), obtained before the fourth cycle of nivolumab. The source is a human donor with classical Hodgkin lymphoma.

The chain is built from TRBV13 and TRBJ2-5, with D possibly being TRBD1 or TRBD2 (5 bases each). The CDR3 sequence is 14 residues long. V shed 3 bases and J shed 1 base, with 9 bases lying between them. Germline lookup yields CDR1 PRHDT and CDR2 FYEKMQ (reference sequence). The chain's CDR3 is CASSFAGAQETQYF. The CDR3 DNA reads TGTGCCAGCAGCTTTGCCGGGGCCCAAGAGACCCAGTACTTC.

This chain links TRBV9 with TRBJ1-2; 11 bases align to TRBD1. Germline V gene lookup returns CDR1 SGDLS and CDR2 YYNGEE. This CDR3 comprises 15 residues. V shed 4 bases and J 10 bases; nucleotides not matched to a gene: 12. Here the CDR3 reads CASSRATPGQGVYTF. The DNA of the CDR3 is TGTGCCAGCAGCCGAGCAACTCCGGGACAGGGGGTCTACACCTTC.

The gene calls are TRBV7-6 and TRBJ2-7; D is perhaps TRBD1 or TRBD2 (5 bases each). Per germline, CDR1 SGHVS and CDR2 FNYEAQ. The V end was cut by 1 base, the J end by 4 bases, with 17 bases between. The CDR3 spans 16 residues. This CDR3 is CASSLGGGGRGYEQYF. The DNA for the CDR3 is TGTGCCAGCAGCTTAGGGGGTGGGGGACGGGGATACGAGCAGTACTTC.

This chain joins TRBV9 and TRBJ2-1; TRBD2 matches at 7 bases. CDR1 and CDR2 from the germline V gene are SGDLS and YYNGEE. J lost 7 bases, V lost 0 bases, and 7 bases had no gene match. The CDR3 length is 15 residues. CDR3 region: CASSVGSTGGNEQFF. The CDR3 DNA follows: TGTGCCAGCAGCGTAGGTTCCACCGGGGGGAATGAGCAGTTCTTC.

This chain uses TRBV19 with TRBJ2-7; 10 bases map to TRBD2. This CDR3 region has 14 residues. Looked up from germline, CDR1 is LNHDA and CDR2 is SQIVND (reference sequence). The V gene end was trimmed by 5 bases and the J gene end by 3 bases; junction bases not matched to a gene: 4. The CDR3 DNA follows: TGTGCCAGTAGTGAACAGCGGGAGGGCTACGAGCAGTACTTC. As protein: CASSEQREGYEQYF.

This chain connects TRBV2 to TRBJ1-2; D may be TRBD1 (5 bases). Germline CDR1 and CDR2: SNHLY and FYNNEI. Deletions cut 8 bases from V and 0 bases from J, with 16 bases between. The CDR3 runs 15 residues. DNA of the CDR3: TGTGCCAGCCTGGGGGAGGTCTCAGCTAACTATGGCTACACCTTC. It codes for CASLGEVSANYGYTF.

This sequence joins TRBV28 and TRBJ1-2; TRBD1 agrees at 11 bases. V lost 5 bases, J lost 7 bases, and 3 bases stayed unmatched. CDR3 size: 13 residues. CDR1 and CDR2 (germline): MDHEN, SYDVKM. The CDR3 here is CASSRGQGGGYTF. The CDR3, as DNA: TGTGCCAGCAGTCGGGGACAGGGGGGTGGCTACACCTTC.

V and J are TRBV19 and TRBJ2-7; perhaps TRBD2 as D (5 bases). With 4 bases removed from V and 4 bases from J, the gap between germline ends came to 11 bases. Germline lookup yields CDR1 LNHDA and CDR2 SQIVND (reference sequence). This CDR3 has 13 amino acids. The CDR3 spells CASSSGGSYEQYF. DNA of the CDR3: TGTGCCAGTAGTAGCGGAGGTTCGTACGAGCAGTACTTC.

The V gene is TRBV10-3, the J gene TRBJ2-7, with 9 bases identical to TRBD1. The CDR3 has 16 amino acids. CDR1 and CDR2 (germline): ENHRY, SYGVKD. Germline trimming cut 2 bases from V and 2 bases from J; bases unmatched to any gene: 7. The CDR3 loop reads CAISEPRGTGPYEQYF. The CDR3, as DNA: TGTGCCATCAGTGAGCCTAGGGGGACAGGGCCCTACGAGCAGTACTTC.

CDR3 coding DNA: TGCGCCAGCAGCGAGGGACAGGGGTATAGGCAGTTCTTC. As protein: CASSEGQGYRQFF. The V and J genes are TRBV5-1 and TRBJ2-1; 10 nucleotides match TRBD1. CDR3 length equals 13 residues. V was pared by 4 bases and J by 12 bases, with 7 bases of the junction left unmatched. Germline V gives CDR1 SGHRS, CDR2 YFSETQ.

The genes are TRBV5-1 and TRBJ2-2, with D unclear. With 1 base removed from V and 0 bases from J, the gap between germline ends came to 10 bases. Germline-derived CDR1 and CDR2 are SGHRS and YFSETQ. The CDR3 is 16 amino acids. The CDR3 reads CASSLSLVSNTGELFF. The CDR3 DNA sequence: TGCGCCAGCAGCTTGTCGTTGGTATCGAACACCGGGGAGCTGTTTTTT.

This clone was counted only a few times. The chain couples TRBV27 to TRBJ2-7; D not certain. Trimming took off 10 bases at V and 0 bases at J, with 16 bases between the two ends. Per the germline V gene, CDR1 is MNHEY and CDR2 is SMNVEV (reference sequence). The CDR3 spans 14 residues. The DNA of the CDR3 is TGTGCCACCATACGTATCACGGACTCCTACGAGCAGTACTTC. Translating it yields CATIRITDSYEQYF.